The rows below give T cell receptor beta chains drawn from one sample of a study of follicular helper T cells after annual influenza vaccination. Here immunoSEQ multiplex PCR was the method, and the copy in TCRdb shows in-frame clones only, minus some. Of some 15,000 clones in the sample, around four fifths are singletons; the top ten hold 0.27%. Sample: CXCR5- memory CD4+ T cells sorted from blood, taken on the day of influenza vaccination. All receptors come from an adult who received the influenza vaccine. CDR3s include the opening cysteine and the closing phenylalanine or tryptophan. The D gene is left open where the match is weak. Not every row has a clone size; where given, it reads once, few, many or a size class.

CDR3: CASSLVGYGYTF
DNA: TGTGCCAGCAGCTTAGTCGGCTATGGCTACACCTTC
size: -
V: TRBV7-2
J: TRBJ1-2
D: -

CDR3: CASSYSSSNQPQHF
DNA: TGTGCCAGCAGTTACTCATCGAGCAATCAGCCCCAGCATTTT
size: -
V: TRBV6-6
J: TRBJ1-5
D: -

CDR3: CASSVGGEKLFF
DNA: TGTGCCAGCAGTGTAGGGGGTGAAAAACTGTTTTTT
size: -
V: TRBV28
J: TRBJ1-4
D: -

CDR3: CASSSVRVDGYTF
DNA: TGTGCCAGCAGCTCTGTTAGGGTAGATGGCTACACCTTC
size: once
V: TRBV28
J: TRBJ1-2
D: -

CDR3: CSAGTSGGPGELFF
DNA: TGCAGCGCAGGGACTAGCGGGGGACCCGGGGAGCTGTTTTTT
size: -
V: TRBV29-1
J: TRBJ2-2
D: TRBD2

CDR3: CASSPRVSETQYF
DNA: TGTGCCAGCAGCCCCCGGGTTTCGGAGACCCAGTACTTC
size: -
V: TRBV7-9
J: TRBJ2-5
D: -

CDR3: CASNGQGLNEQFF
DNA: TGTGCCAGCAATGGACAGGGGTTAAATGAGCAGTTCTTC
size: -
V: TRBV2
J: TRBJ2-1
D: TRBD1

CDR3: CASSLITEVDEQFF
DNA: TGTGCCAGCAGCCTCATAACAGAGGTCGATGAGCAGTTCTTC
size: -
V: TRBV21-1
J: TRBJ2-1
D: -

CDR3: CASSRDRLTGGYTF
DNA: TGTGCCAGCAGTCGCGACCGCTTGACTGGGGGCTACACCTTC
size: -
V: TRBV7-8
J: TRBJ1-2
D: -

CDR3: CATSRWGGAGVSSTDTQYF
DNA: TGTGCCACCAGCAGGTGGGGGGGAGCGGGGGTTTCTAGCACAGATACGCAGTATTTT
size: -
V: TRBV15
J: TRBJ2-3
D: TRBD2

CDR3: CASQGVFEAFF
DNA: TGTGCCAGCCAAGGTGTGTTTGAGGCTTTCTTT
size: -
V: TRBV28
J: TRBJ1-1
D: -

CDR3: CASSSGAFYNEQFF
DNA: TGTGCCAGCAGCTCCGGGGCATTCTACAATGAGCAGTTCTTC
size: -
V: TRBV11-1
J: TRBJ2-1
D: -

CDR3: CASSLITGGPYEQYF
DNA: TGTGCCAGCAGCTTAATCACAGGGGGCCCCTACGAGCAGTACTTC
size: -
V: TRBV7-8
J: TRBJ2-7
D: TRBD1

CDR3: CASREGVTSTDTQYF
DNA: TGTGCCAGTAGGGAAGGGGTGACTAGCACAGATACGCAGTATTTT
size: -
V: TRBV28
J: TRBJ2-3
D: -

CDR3: CASSEEVGSPLHF
DNA: TGTGCCAGCAGTGAAGAGGTGGGGTCACCCCTCCACTTT
size: -
V: TRBV2
J: TRBJ1-6
D: -

CDR3: CASSLAGETQYF
DNA: TGCGCCAGCAGCTTGGCCGGGGAGACCCAGTACTTC
size: -
V: TRBV5-1
J: TRBJ2-5
D: -

CDR3: CASSRIPGSYNSPLHF
DNA: TGCGCCAGCAGCCGGATTCCGGGTTCTTATAATTCACCCCTCCACTTT
size: few
V: TRBV4-1
J: TRBJ1-6
D: -

CDR3: CASSMTRNTEAFF
DNA: TGTGCCAGCAGCATGACACGGAACACTGAAGCTTTCTTT
size: -
V: TRBV28
J: TRBJ1-1
D: -

CDR3: CASSPPTGTPGNTIYF
DNA: TGTGCCAGCTCACCACCAACCGGGACACCCGGAAACACCATATATTTT
size: -
V: TRBV18
J: TRBJ1-3
D: -

CDR3: CASSLVPTGQETQYF
DNA: TGCGCCAGCAGCTTGGTACCGACAGGGCAAGAGACCCAGTACTTC
size: -
V: TRBV5-1
J: TRBJ2-5
D: TRBD1